The present T cell receptor beta chain was sequenced within a study of cytotoxic CD8 clonotypes in ibrutinib-treated CLL. Study as a whole: Results showed 24 partial and 2 complete responses; following median 68 months, around 14 remained remitted, approximately twelve advanced. Study-wide results and limits: For progressing versus sustained-remission patients, sampling times were not the same.

In regard to this clone: The antigen is unknown. At one end, the junction sequence differs from germline, possibly due to a read error.

The V gene's germline CDR1 is SEHNR and CDR2 FQNEAQ (reference sequence). The CDR3 runs 12 residues. Deep sequencing aimed at 1 in 200,000 to 1 in 1 million T cells' resolution. Clones were read by immunoSEQ multiplex PCR, and TCRdb kept only the in-frame ones, dropping some. The data hold approximately 120,000 clones, with 80% to 85% observed a single time. The rearrangement links TRBV7-9 to TRBJ2-7, with 8 nucleotides matching TRBD1. The sequenced sample was PBMCs, obtained after 24 months of ibrutinib treatment. This clonotype originated in a human donor with chronic lymphocytic leukemia. CDR3 loop: CASSLAWDRKTF. Here the CDR3 DNA reads TGTGCCAGCAGCTTAGCATGGGACAGGAAAACCTTC.